Listed below are T cell receptor beta chains from one sample, sequenced in a study of spatial heterogeneity in lung cancer. TCRdb reprocessed the 5' RACE reads via MiXCR and lists one record per CDR3 protein. The sample consists of about 28,000 distinct CDR3 sequences, 8.4% of them appearing once. Sequenced here: PBMCs, sampled at surgery. The receptors here all came from a female donor with early-stage non-small cell lung cancer. The CDR3 runs from the conserved cysteine through the conserved F or W. A D gene is named only where the DNA matches it firmly. Not every row has a clone size; where given, it reads once, few, many or a size class.

V	length	size	J	D	CDR3	DNA
TRBV5-1	10	many	TRBJ1-1	NA	CATLNYEAFF	TGCGCCACCCTTAATTATGAAGCTTTCTTT
TRBV10-3	14	NA	TRBJ2-7	TRBD2	CAIRRLADSYEQYF	TGTGCCATCAGAAGACTAGCGGACTCCTACGAGCAGTACTTC
TRBV25-1	15	many	TRBJ1-2	TRBD1	CASSRDGRTGYGYTF	TGTGCCAGCAGTAGAGACGGCCGGACAGGCTATGGCTACACCTTC
TRBV28	13	many	TRBJ2-7	TRBD2	CASRNQGGNEQYF	TGTGCCAGCAGAAACCAGGGAGGGAACGAGCAGTACTTC
TRBV28	14	NA	TRBJ2-7	NA	CASRDRGYLYEQYF	TGTGCCAGCAGGGACCGGGGTTACCTCTACGAGCAGTACTTC
TRBV28	15	many	TRBJ2-7	NA	CASRPKGSGSYEQYF	TGTGCCAGCAGACCCAAGGGGTCGGGCTCCTACGAGCAGTACTTC
TRBV15	15	few	TRBJ2-1	NA	CATSGDSGSYNEQFF	TGTGCCACCAGCGGCGATAGCGGTTCCTACAATGAGCAGTTCTTC
TRBV11-2	15	few	TRBJ2-3	TRBD2	CASSLVVLAGDTQYF	TGTGCCAGCAGCTTAGTGGTTCTAGCGGGGGATACGCAGTATTTT
TRBV19	14	many	TRBJ2-3	NA	CASSGSRGIETQYF	TGTGCCAGTTCGGGCAGTCGGGGGATAGAAACGCAGTATTTT
TRBV6-2/TRBV6-3	15	many	TRBJ2-1	NA	CASSLAARSYNEQFF	TGTGCCAGCAGTTTAGCGGCCCGTTCCTACAATGAGCAGTTCTTC
TRBV12-3/TRBV12-4	15	NA	TRBJ2-6	NA	CASRPWGTGANVLTF	TGTGCCAGCAGGCCATGGGGGACTGGGGCCAACGTCCTGACTTTC
TRBV6-5	15	few	TRBJ1-5	NA	CASSRETGGDQPQHF	TGTGCCAGCAGCCGGGAGACCGGTGGCGATCAGCCCCAGCATTTT
TRBV6-2/TRBV6-3	17	many	TRBJ2-4	NA	CASSHQVGAVSKNIQYF	TGTGCCAGCAGCCACCAAGTAGGAGCGGTGTCCAAAAACATTCAGTACTTC
TRBV6-5	15	many	TRBJ2-1	NA	CASSYFSQGNNEQFF	TGTGCCAGCAGTTATTTCAGTCAGGGGAACAATGAGCAGTTCTTC
TRBV11-3	17	NA	TRBJ2-2	TRBD2	CASSLVSLAGRSGELFF	TGTGCCAGCAGCTTGGTATCTCTAGCGGGTCGTTCCGGGGAGCTGTTTTTT
TRBV9	11	few	TRBJ1-1	NA	CASSSESEAFF	TGTGCCAGCAGTTCGGAGTCTGAAGCTTTCTTT
TRBV6-6	11	few	TRBJ2-1	NA	CASSYPNEQFF	TGTGCCAGCAGTTACCCCAATGAGCAGTTCTTC
TRBV12-3/TRBV12-4	16	many	TRBJ2-1	TRBD1	CASSLTEDRGRREQFF	TGTGCCAGCAGCCTTACCGAGGACAGGGGGCGGCGTGAGCAGTTCTTC
TRBV10-3	14	many	TRBJ1-5	NA	CAISDPGSGEPQHF	TGTGCCATCAGTGACCCCGGGTCTGGGGAGCCCCAGCATTTT
TRBV10-2	15	many	TRBJ2-1	TRBD2	CASRKAGGGYNEQFF	TGCGCCAGCAGGAAAGCGGGAGGGGGTTACAATGAGCAGTTCTTC
TRBV28	15	many	TRBJ2-7	TRBD2	CASKVGGAGEDEQYF	TGTGCCAGCAAGGTCGGAGGAGCGGGAGAGGACGAGCAGTACTTC
TRBV5-1	12	many	TRBJ2-3	NA	CASSIGADTQYF	TGCGCCAGCAGCATAGGAGCAGATACGCAGTATTTT
TRBV29-1	16	many	TRBJ2-5	TRBD2	CSVVREGTGPQETQYF	TGCAGCGTTGTTCGGGAGGGAACCGGCCCTCAAGAGACCCAGTACTTC
TRBV3-1	12	many	TRBJ2-2	NA	CASSHSAGELFF	TGTGCCAGCAGCCATAGCGCCGGGGAGCTGTTTTTT
TRBV9	15	many	TRBJ1-1	NA	CASSVEVSRATEAFF	TGTGCCAGCAGCGTAGAAGTCAGCAGGGCCACTGAAGCTTTCTTT
TRBV11-3	14	NA	TRBJ2-4	NA	CASSWSRTKNIQYF	TGTGCCAGCAGCTGGAGCCGAACCAAAAACATTCAGTACTTC
TRBV6-5	14	NA	TRBJ2-3	TRBD2	CAKQLAGGPYTQYF	TGTGCCAAACAACTAGCGGGAGGGCCTTATACGCAGTATTTT
TRBV11-2	13	NA	TRBJ2-7	NA	CASSLAGSDEQYF	TGTGCCAGCAGCTTAGCAGGGTCCGACGAGCAGTACTTC
TRBV18	13	many	TRBJ1-2	TRBD1	CASSPGDRYGYTF	TGTGCCAGCTCACCAGGGGACAGATATGGCTACACCTTC